The clone carrying this TCR beta chain appeared once. The target antigen is unknown. The study ran its PCR with 60 Vbeta and 13 Jbeta primers. TCRdb keeps only in-frame clones here, not all; method: immunoSEQ multiplex PCR. Of 100,000 to 150,000 clones in the sample, around 67% are singletons; the top ten hold approximately 2.1%. V was clipped by 4 bases and J by 4 bases, with 17 bases between them. Germline V gene sequence: CDR1 GTSNPN, CDR2 SVGIG (reference sequence). The CDR3 is 14 residues long. The record originates from a study of cytomegalovirus exposure and HLA in healthy donors. Study as a whole: In an earlier analysis, some 110 million unique TCR beta sequences were found from some 200 million T cells. Findings and limits, study-wide: What TCR beta sequences reportedly achieved was accurate prediction of HLA-A and HLA-B alleles in most subjects.

The rearrangement joins TRBV30 to TRBJ2-7; tentatively, D is TRBD1 (6 bases). This TCR came from a woman between 35 and 50 years old in good health and CMV-seropositive. The sequenced sample was PBMCs. The CDR3 DNA reads TGTGCCTGGATCAAACCAGGACAGACGTACGAGCAGTACTTC. Translating gives CAWIKPGQTYEQYF.